The sequence of this T cell receptor (beta chain) was determined in a study of T-cell reconstitution after alpha-beta-depleted transplantation in children. Study outcomes and limitations: Several hundred expanded graft clones reportedly were the source of alpha-beta T cells about two months after transplant. Several patients had high TCRbeta diversity at day 60; it came from surviving recipient T cells and thymic progenitors. A year post-transplant, T-cell counts and diversity derived mostly from newly produced T cells.

Comment on this clonotype: Antigen unknown.

The CDR3 contains 15 residues. V lost 0 bases and J 2 bases, leaving 11 bases between the germline ends. Germline CDR1 is LGHNT and CDR2 is FRNRAP. Preparation of the TCRbeta library used unique molecular identifiers. TCRdb independently ran MiXCR on the PCR reads; one entry per CDR3 protein. This sample has about 980,000 distinct CDR3 sequences, with around 30% found just once. This clonotype was obtained from a boy in the first two years of life who had a stem cell transplant for SCID, so the T cells may come from the graft donor. The V call is TRBV12-5, the J call TRBJ2-7; either TRBD1 or TRBD2 may supply D (5 bases each). The input for sequencing was PBMCs, mostly from graft donor cells, taken 360 days after TCRalphabeta/CD19-depleted stem cell transplant. CDR3 protein: CASGLVWGNTYEQYF. CDR3 DNA sequence: TGTGCTAGTGGTTTGGTGTGGGGGAACACCTACGAGCAGTACTTC.